One sample yielded the 26 T cell receptor beta chains listed below, sequenced in a study of CD8 T cells in Susac syndrome. The RNA, 0.5 to 1 ug, was put through reverse transcription using random hexamers. A single record per CDR3 protein comes from TCRdb applying MiXCR to the immunoSEQ multiplex PCR reads. The repertoire holds 75,000 to 80,000 distinct CDR3 sequences, with approximately 95% as singletons. The sequenced sample was CD8+ T cells from PBMCs. These receptor sequences come from a human donor with Susac syndrome.

This clonotype showed up just a few times. J is TRBJ1-2 and V is TRBV9; D gene uncertain. Per the germline V gene, CDR1 is SGDLS and CDR2 is YYNGEE. There are 16 residues in the CDR3. V was cut by 0 bases and J by 2 bases, with 14 bases left in between. For the CDR3, the DNA is TGTGCCAGCAGCGTAGGTCCCTCTTTTGAGAACTATGGCTACACCTTC. Translated, it gives CASSVGPSFENYGYTF. Complete variable domain (other parts from reference TRBV9 and TRBJ1-2): DSGVTQTPKHLITATGQRVTLRCSPRSGDLSVYWYQQSLDQGLQFLIQYYNGEERAKGNILERFSAQQFPDLHSELNLSSLELGDSALYFCASSVGPSFENYGYTFGSGTRLTVV.

The chain couples TRBV29-1 to TRBJ2-7; D gene uncertain. From germline, CDR1 is SQVTM and CDR2 ANQGSEA. Trimming took off 1 base at V and 3 bases at J, with 7 bases between the two ends. The CDR3 loop spans 12 amino acids. The CDR3 loop reads CSVEGPDYEQYF. CDR3 coding DNA: TGCAGCGTTGAAGGGCCTGACTACGAGCAGTACTTC.

This chain connects TRBV27 to TRBJ1-1, with D uncertain. Trimming shortened V by 5 bases and J by 4 bases, and 11 bases separated the two germline ends. CDR3 length: 13 residues. Looked up from germline, CDR1 is MNHEY and CDR2 is SMNVEV (reference sequence). The CDR3 loop is CASSPWVGTEAFF. CDR3 coding DNA: TGTGCCAGCAGTCCATGGGTGGGCACTGAAGCTTTCTTT.

This clonotype has only one observation. This chain connects TRBV6-2 or TRBV6-3 to TRBJ1-5, with a tentative D call TRBD1 (5 bases). This CDR3 has 14 residues. Deletions cut 10 bases from V and 4 bases from J, with 17 bases between. Germline-derived CDR1 and CDR2 are MNHEY and SVGEGT. The CDR3 here is CATEGPGLNQPQHF. CDR3 nucleotides: TGTGCCACCGAAGGTCCAGGGCTGAATCAGCCCCAGCATTTT.

The V call is TRBV9, the J call TRBJ1-2; 7 positions match TRBD1. The V and J ends lost 3 bases and 2 bases, in that order; junction bases with no gene match: 1. CDR1 and CDR2 (germline): SGDLS, YYNGEE. The CDR3 consists of 13 residues. This CDR3 is CASSGGQNYGYTF. Here the CDR3 DNA reads TGTGCCAGCAGCGGGGGACAGAACTATGGCTACACCTTC.

This rearrangement joins TRBV4-1 to TRBJ2-7; no definite D call. Germline loops: CDR1 MGHRA, CDR2 YSYEKL. This CDR3 has 14 amino acids. Trimming shortened V by 0 bases and J by 2 bases, and 8 bases separated the two germline ends. The CDR3, as DNA: TGCGCCAGCAGCCAAGACAGCTCAGCCTACGAGCAGTACTTC. This gives the protein CASSQDSSAYEQYF.

The chain is built from TRBV7-9 and TRBJ2-7; no definite D call. V lost 6 bases, J lost 2 bases, and 23 bases lay in between. From germline, CDR1 is SEHNR and CDR2 FQNEAQ (reference sequence). CDR3 size: 17 residues. The CDR3 reads CASSYFPPRTATYEQYF. CDR3 in DNA: TGTGCCAGCAGTTACTTTCCCCCCCGGACGGCCACCTACGAGCAGTACTTC.

The genes are TRBV29-1 and TRBJ1-2; perhaps TRBD1 as D (5 bases). Germline loops: CDR1 SQVTM, CDR2 ANQGSEA. The V end was cut by 2 bases, the J end by 5 bases, with 15 bases between. The CDR3 spans 14 residues. This CDR3 is CSVEYMTPGYGYTF. DNA for the CDR3: TGCAGCGTTGAATACATGACACCAGGGTATGGCTACACCTTC.

This chain joins TRBV11-2 and TRBJ2-1; D is uncertain. This CDR3 contains 16 residues. V was clipped by 5 bases and J by 7 bases, with 21 bases between them. CDR1 SGHAT and CDR2 FQNNGV come from the germline V gene. The CDR3 loop is CASSRLSEGLGNEQFF. CDR3 DNA sequence: TGTGCCAGCAGCCGCCTATCCGAAGGCTTGGGAAATGAGCAGTTCTTC.

This chain joins TRBV29-1 and TRBJ2-7; D is perhaps TRBD1 (7 bases). This CDR3 is built from 17 residues. Trimming cost V 1 base and J 2 bases, with 21 bases left between them. Germline V gene data show CDR1 as SQVTM and CDR2 as ANQGSEA. CDR3 amino acids: CSVEVVLRQGGPYEQYF. As DNA, the CDR3 is TGCAGCGTTGAAGTAGTTTTGAGACAGGGAGGACCCTACGAGCAGTACTTC.

The chain employs TRBV5-4 and TRBJ1-3, with a possible D match to TRBD1 (5 bases). This CDR3 comprises 16 residues. Looked up from germline, CDR1 is SGHNT and CDR2 is YYREEE (reference sequence). The ends were cut back, 0 bases at V and 2 bases at J, with 12 bases in the middle. The CDR3 here is CASSLAQGRTGNTIYF. The CDR3 nucleotides are TGTGCCAGCAGCTTGGCCCAGGGCCGAACTGGAAACACCATATATTTT.

This clonotype occurred once. The chain couples TRBV7-8 to TRBJ1-1; weak D call: TRBD1 (5 bases). Trimming pared 1 base from V and 4 bases from J, leaving 10 bases between. This CDR3 spans 14 amino acids. CDR1 and CDR2 from the germline V gene are SGHVS and FQNEAQ. DNA for the CDR3: TGTGCCAGCAGCTTAGGCCCGGGGGGCACTGAAGCTTTCTTT. It translates to CASSLGPGGTEAFF.

This chain connects TRBV10-3 to TRBJ1-2; D is unclear. Trimming removed 2 bases at V and 8 bases at J, with 9 bases between. This CDR3 is 12 amino acids long. Germline values: CDR1 ENHRY, CDR2 SYGVKD. The CDR3 reads CAISETRLGYTF. CDR3 DNA: TGTGCCATCAGTGAGACTCGTCTCGGCTACACCTTC.

The chain is built from TRBV12-3 or TRBV12-4 and TRBJ1-6, with a possible D match to TRBD1 (5 bases). V was pared by 3 bases and J by 9 bases, with 12 bases between. This CDR3 is 14 amino acids long. The CDR3 loop reads CASSFGVGASPLHF. The CDR3 DNA reads as TGTGCCAGCAGTTTTGGGGTCGGGGCTTCACCCCTCCACTTT.

CDR3 in DNA: TGTGCCAGCAGCCAGGCTTACACTGAAGCTTTCTTT. Translating gives CASSQAYTEAFF. This chain links TRBV16 with TRBJ1-1; D is unresolved. CDR1 and CDR2 from the germline V gene are KGHSY and FQNENV. This CDR3 spans 12 amino acids. Between the trimmed V and J ends, which lost 3 bases and 3 bases, there was a span of 5 bases.

The chain employs TRBV20-1 and TRBJ1-2; no definite D call. This CDR3 contains 12 residues. V lost 6 bases and J lost 1, with 9 bases in between. The germline gives CDR1 DFQATT, CDR2 SNEGSKA (reference sequence). CDR3 loop: CSAREGNYGYTF. DNA for the CDR3: TGCAGTGCCCGTGAGGGTAACTATGGCTACACCTTC.

The chain employs TRBV6-5 and TRBJ1-2; D call uncertain. Per the germline V gene, CDR1 is MNHEY and CDR2 is SVGAGI. The V end was cut by 8 bases, the J end by 0 bases, with 13 bases between. The CDR3 runs to 14 residues. CDR3 in DNA: TGTGCCAGCGGCTTACAGAGAGCTAACTATGGCTACACCTTC. Its protein is CASGLQRANYGYTF.

This clonotype appeared once. This rearrangement joins TRBV7-9 to TRBJ2-7; 9 nucleotides line up with TRBD1. The V gene end was trimmed by 5 bases and the J gene end by 6 bases; junction bases not matched to a gene: 8. Germline values: CDR1 SEHNR, CDR2 FQNEAQ (reference sequence). The CDR3 consists of 14 residues. The CDR3: CASSLSDRGGEQYF. The CDR3 coding sequence is TGTGCCAGCAGCCTCTCGGACAGGGGTGGCGAGCAGTACTTC.

J is TRBJ2-7 and V is TRBV12-3 or TRBV12-4; no clear D. The CDR3 loop spans 14 amino acids. V lost 4 bases to trimming and J lost 1 base, with 11 bases between them. CDR3 nucleotides: TGTGCCAGCAGTTATTTAGGGATTTCCTACGAGCAGTACTTC. Residues: CASSYLGISYEQYF.

J is TRBJ2-7 and V is TRBV6-2 or TRBV6-3, with no clear D. Trimming took 0 bases from V and 4 from J, leaving 7 bases between them. The CDR3 is 13 residues long. Germline V gene sequence: CDR1 MNHEY, CDR2 SVGEGT. The CDR3, as DNA: TGTGCCAGCAGTTACTCTGGAATATACGAGCAGTACTTC. Its protein is CASSYSGIYEQYF.

DNA of the CDR3: TGTGCCAGCAGCCCCCTTCGAGGAGACGGCGGGGAGCTGTTTTTT. Its translation is CASSPLRGDGGELFF. The V gene is TRBV9, the J gene TRBJ2-2; D call uncertain. CDR3 length: 15 amino acids. CDR1 is SGDLS and CDR2 is YYNGEE in the germline V gene. V lost 4 bases to trimming and J lost 7 bases, with 17 bases between them.

This clonotype was seen once. The CDR3 nucleotides read TGTGCCAGCAGCCAAGTTCAGGGAGGCTACGAGCAGTACTTC. It encodes CASSQVQGGYEQYF. The chain links TRBV4-2 to TRBJ2-7, with D tentatively TRBD2 (6 bases). Trimming stripped 1 base from V and 3 bases from J, with 10 bases between. Germline lookup yields CDR1 LGHNA and CDR2 YNFKEQ. There are 14 residues in the CDR3.

The V gene is TRBV6-5, the J gene TRBJ2-5; D not certain. The germline V and J ends were trimmed by 0 bases and 5 bases, with 19 bases remaining between them. Germline CDR1 is MNHEY and CDR2 is SVGAGI. The CDR3 totals 17 residues. CDR3 sequence (DNA): TGTGCCAGCAGTTACTCGGCCCGCCAGCGCGGTCCGGAGACCCAGTACTTC. Translation: CASSYSARQRGPETQYF.

V and J are TRBV9 and TRBJ2-1; the D is unclear. V lost 0 bases to trimming and J lost 9 bases, with 4 bases between them. This CDR3 has 11 amino acids. Per the germline V gene, CDR1 is SGDLS and CDR2 is YYNGEE. CDR3 nucleotides: TGTGCCAGCAGCGTAGAAGGTGAGCAGTTCTTC. Amino acids: CASSVEGEQFF. Based on the CDR3 plus reference TRBV9 and TRBJ2-1, the full variable domain is DSGVTQTPKHLITATGQRVTLRCSPRSGDLSVYWYQQSLDQGLQFLIQYYNGEERAKGNILERFSAQQFPDLHSELNLSSLELGDSALYFCASSVEGEQFFGPGTRLTVL.

CDR3 protein: CATSRDRQGRNIQYF. Written as DNA, the CDR3 is TGTGCCACCAGCAGAGATCGACAGGGGCGGAACATTCAGTACTTC. The gene calls are TRBV15 and TRBJ2-4, with 8 nucleotides matching TRBD1. Unmatched junction bases numbered 5, after V lost 0 bases and J lost 7 bases. The CDR3 is made up of 15 amino acids. Germline V gene lookup returns CDR1 LNHNV and CDR2 YYDKDF (reference sequence).

The V and J genes are TRBV3-1 and TRBJ2-1; 9 bases map to TRBD1. CDR1 LGHDT and CDR2 YNNKEL come from the germline V gene (reference sequence). With 4 bases clipped from V and 5 bases from J, the junction kept 9 bases outside the gene matches. The length of the CDR3 is 16 residues. The CDR3 DNA reads TGTGCCAGCAGCCCTCCTCCCGGACAGGGGCACAATGAGCAGTTCTTC. Encoded protein: CASSPPPGQGHNEQFF.